This TCR beta chain was recorded in a study of cytotoxic CD8 clonotypes in ibrutinib-treated CLL. In the study overall: The group held roughly twelve relapsed/refractory and fewer than 16 treatment-naive patients, with roughly 17 IGHV unmutated. Whole-study results and caveats: Exceeding age-matched healthy donors, baseline clonality also tracked the counts of circulating CD8+ T cells. Public clonotypes showed up rarely, and on treatment they shrank or held steady.

This clone has a single count. Antigen: not known. The source of roughly 1.9 micrograms of genomic DNA for TCR beta libraries was cryopreserved PBMCs. Measured with immunoSEQ multiplex PCR; TCRdb has only the in-frame clones, and not every one. Among roughly 150,000 clones listed, 84% were seen once. The TCR originated in a human donor with chronic lymphocytic leukemia. The sequenced sample was PBMCs, obtained after 24 months of ibrutinib treatment.

The CDR3 bases are TGTGCCAGCAGTTCAGTAGCGGGAGGGAGCACAGATACGCAGTATTTT. Amino acid sequence: CASSSVAGGSTDTQYF. The chain joins TRBV28 to TRBJ2-3; TRBD2 aligns across 11 bases. There are 16 residues in the CDR3. Per germline, CDR1 MDHEN and CDR2 SYDVKM. The V gene end was trimmed by 4 bases and the J gene end by 0 bases; junction bases not matched to a gene: 3. Full variable domain (outside the CDR3, taken from reference TRBV28 and TRBJ2-3): DVKVTQSSRYLVKRTGEKVFLECVQDMDHENMFWYRQDPGLGLRLIYFSYDVKMKEKGDIPEGYSVSREKKERFSLILESASTNQTSMYLCASSSVAGGSTDTQYFGPGTRLTVL.